The present T cell receptor beta chain was sequenced within a study of CD8+CD57+ T cells in acquired aplastic anemia. Study-wide findings and caveats: Overlapping CD8+ CDR3 repertoires of patients and controls contained under 35 shared sequences.

V trimming: 1 base; J trimming: 6 bases; junction bases outside the gene matches: 24. From germline, CDR1 is SGDLS and CDR2 YYNGEE. The CDR3 extends over 20 amino acids. It was genomic DNA that served as the template for profiling TCR beta VDJ and CDR3. TCRdb re-analysed the reads in MiXCR, keeping a single row per CDR3 protein. This sample has 150,000 to 200,000 distinct CDR3 sequences, with over 60% found just once. On this clonotype: What it binds is not known.

The origin of this receptor is a human donor with severe aplastic anemia or a healthy control (not recorded which). The genes are TRBV9 and TRBJ1-1, with TRBD1 matching over 7 bases. The sequenced sample consisted of sorted CD4+, CD8+, or CD8+CD57+ T cells (not recorded which) from PBMCs. Here the CDR3 reads CASSVRKIGQVEGLGAEAFF. In DNA form, the CDR3 reads TGTGCCAGCAGCGTACGGAAAATCGGACAGGTCGAAGGGTTGGGCGCTGAAGCTTTCTTT.